The rows below give T cell receptor beta chains drawn from one sample of a study of Ad26.COV2.S vaccination and SARS-CoV-2 variants. The assay was immunoSEQ multiplex PCR, and TCRdb's table has in-frame clones only and misses some. The sample has 150,000 to 200,000 clones, 70% to 90% seen once. This specimen consisted of peripheral blood, obtained after recovery from COVID-19. The source of these receptors is a human donor who had recovered from COVID-19. The CDR3 runs from the conserved cysteine through the conserved F or W. D genes are given only for firm matches. Clone sizes are given selectively: once, few, many, or a class where the clone is expanded.

clone size	V gene	J gene	D gene	CDR3 DNA	CDR3 protein
.	TRBV6-1	TRBJ2-7	.	TGTGCCAGCAGTGAGGTGAACAGGGAGGGGCGCGAGCAGTACTTC	CASSEVNREGREQYF
.	TRBV6-5	TRBJ2-3	.	TGTGCCAGCAGCTACCAGGGCGCCACAGATACGCAGTATTTT	CASSYQGATDTQYF
.	TRBV19	TRBJ2-7	TRBD2	TGTGCCAGTAGTATCCTGGGACTAGCGGGAGACGAGCAGTACTTC	CASSILGLAGDEQYF
.	TRBV13	TRBJ2-5	.	TGTGCCAGCAGCTCCACAGGGAGGCTAAGAGAGACCCAGTACTTC	CASSSTGRLRETQYF
once	TRBV6-5	TRBJ2-7	.	TGTGCCAGCGGGGAACGGGGCTACGAGCAGTACTTC	CASGERGYEQYF
.	TRBV3-1/TRBV3-2	TRBJ2-3	TRBD2	TGTGCCAGCAGCCCCTTAGCGGGGGCGCAGTATTTT	CASSPLAGAQYF
.	TRBV9	TRBJ2-7	TRBD1	TGTGCCAGCAGCGCTGCCGGGACAGAGTCCTACGAGCAGTACTTC	CASSAAGTESYEQYF
.	TRBV4-1	TRBJ2-2	TRBD1	TGCGCCAGCAGCCAACGGGGAGTACAGGGGACCGGGGAGCTGTTTTTT	CASSQRGVQGTGELFF
.	TRBV7-8	TRBJ2-7	TRBD2	TGTGCCAGCAGCTTAAGGCTAGCGGGAGTAGACGAGCAGTACTTC	CASSLRLAGVDEQYF
.	TRBV3-1/TRBV3-2	TRBJ1-6	.	TGTGCCAGCAGCCAATCAGGCGCTTATAATTCACCCCTCCACTTT	CASSQSGAYNSPLHF
.	TRBV18	TRBJ2-5	TRBD1	TGTGCCAGCTCACTTCAGGGGGCCGGTCAGGGGAGCCAGTACTTC	CASSLQGAGQGSQYF
.	TRBV9	TRBJ2-1	TRBD2	TGTGCCAGCAGCATCCGGGGGGGACCCAGAACCTACAATGAGCAGTTCTTC	CASSIRGGPRTYNEQFF
.	TRBV24-1	TRBJ2-7	.	TGTGCCACCAGTGACAGGTTCTACGAGCAGTACTTC	CATSDRFYEQYF
many	TRBV19	TRBJ1-6	.	TGTGCCAGTAGTATAGATGAAGACGTGGATTCACCCCTCCACTTT	CASSIDEDVDSPLHF
once	TRBV18	TRBJ2-1	.	TGTGCCAGCTCACCACAAACTAGCCGCTCGAATGAGCAGTTCTTC	CASSPQTSRSNEQFF
.	TRBV27	TRBJ2-7	.	TGTGCCAGCAGTTTATCGGATACAGTGCCGTCCTACGAGCAGTACTTC	CASSLSDTVPSYEQYF
.	TRBV12-3/TRBV12-4	TRBJ2-7	.	TGTGCCAGCAGTTTAGAAGCCTACGAGCAGTACTTC	CASSLEAYEQYF
.	TRBV10-3	TRBJ2-5	TRBD2	TGTGCCATCAGTGAGACGCGGGGGGGCGTAAAGGAGACCCAGTACTTC	CAISETRGGVKETQYF
.	TRBV5-1	TRBJ2-2	TRBD1	TGCGCCAGCAGCTTGAGGACAGGGGTGACCGGGGAGCTGTTTTTT	CASSLRTGVTGELFF
.	TRBV5-4	TRBJ2-3	TRBD2	TGTGCCAGCAGCCTTCCGACTAGCGGGAGAAGCACAGATACGCAGTATTTT	CASSLPTSGRSTDTQYF
.	TRBV19	TRBJ1-3	.	TGTGCCAGTAGTATAAGGGAAGCTGGAAACACCATATATTTT	CASSIREAGNTIYF
.	TRBV5-1	TRBJ2-1	.	TGCGCCAGCAGCTTGGATACTAGCTCTTACAATGAGCAGTTCTTC	CASSLDTSSYNEQFF